These 30 T cell receptor beta chains were all obtained from the same sample, sequenced in a study of T cell responses to AZD1222 COVID-19 vaccine. Data came from immunoSEQ multiplex PCR; TCRdb stores just in-frame clones and leaves some out. The data hold over 120,000 clones, with 92% observed a single time. Specimen: peripheral blood, collected 28 days after the second AZD1222 dose. Receptors originate from an adult who received the AZD1222 COVID-19 vaccine.

The chain joins TRBV9 to TRBJ1-5; D is undetermined. This CDR3 has 14 amino acids. Germline values: CDR1 SGDLS, CDR2 YYNGEE. Trimming stripped 0 bases from V and 3 bases from J, with 7 bases between. For the CDR3, the DNA is TGTGCCAGCAGCGTAGGGACGGCCAATCAGCCCCAGCATTTT. Translation: CASSVGTANQPQHF.

The gene calls are TRBV7-9 and TRBJ1-2; possible D gene TRBD1, 6 bases. The CDR3 length is 14 residues. Germline V gene lookup returns CDR1 SEHNR and CDR2 FQNEAQ (reference sequence). Trimming stripped 3 bases from V and 3 bases from J, with 11 bases between. CDR3 loop: CASSLGRGDYGYTF. CDR3 sequence (DNA): TGTGCCAGCAGCTTGGGCAGGGGAGACTATGGCTACACCTTC.

J is TRBJ2-7 and V is TRBV24-1; TRBD2 agrees at 14 bases. The CDR3 loop spans 18 amino acids. Germline loops: CDR1 KGHDR, CDR2 SFDVKD. The junction had 10 bases not matched to a gene; V was cut back by 7 bases and J by 0 bases. CDR3 sequence reads: CATRGLAGVRYDSYEQYF. For the CDR3, the DNA is TGTGCCACCAGGGGACTAGCGGGAGTACGGTACGACTCCTACGAGCAGTACTTC.

V gene TRBV29-1 combines with J gene TRBJ2-3; D is possibly TRBD2 (5 bases). Germline-derived CDR1 and CDR2 are SQVTM and ANQGSEA. This CDR3 spans 13 amino acids. V was trimmed by 4 bases and J by 3 bases, leaving 11 bases between them. This CDR3 is CSVVPSGTDTQYF. CDR3 in DNA: TGCAGCGTTGTGCCCAGCGGTACAGATACGCAGTATTTT.

The V gene is TRBV6-1, the J gene TRBJ1-4; D remains ambiguous. Trimming took off 0 bases at V and 8 bases at J, with 13 bases between the two ends. The germline V gene has CDR1 MNHNS and CDR2 SASEGT. CDR3 length: 15 residues. CDR3 sequence (DNA): TGTGCCAGCAGTGAAGCGCCGAGCGTTGGGGAAAAACTGTTTTTT. Amino acids: CASSEAPSVGEKLFF.

This clone was seen only once. This sequence joins TRBV6-5 and TRBJ1-3; tentatively, D is TRBD1 (6 bases). The CDR3 length is 14 residues. Germline CDR1 MNHEY, CDR2 SVGAGI. Trimming removed 7 bases at V and 0 bases at J, with 10 bases between. Written as DNA, the CDR3 is TGTGCCAGCACCCAGGGGAACTCTGGAAACACCATATATTTT. Residues: CASTQGNSGNTIYF.

The chain combines TRBV6-5 with TRBJ1-3; no clear D gene. The CDR3 consists of 16 residues. Deletions cut 2 bases from V and 0 bases from J, with 11 bases between. CDR1 is MNHEY and CDR2 is SVGAGI in the germline V gene. The CDR3 is CASSYVRPRSGNTIYF. The CDR3 DNA is TGTGCCAGCAGTTACGTCAGGCCTCGCTCTGGAAACACCATATATTTT.

The J gene is TRBJ2-1, the V gene TRBV5-6; TRBD2 is a possible D gene (6 bases). V was clipped by 0 bases and J by 4 bases, with 11 bases between them. Germline V lookup: CDR1 SGHDT, CDR2 YYEEEE. The CDR3 has 15 amino acids. The CDR3 DNA follows: TGTGCCAGCAGCTTGGAGACCGGGACTTACAATGAGCAGTTCTTC. This codes for CASSLETGTYNEQFF.

The chain couples TRBV10-2 to TRBJ2-1, with 8 nucleotides matching TRBD1. After removal of 5 bases from V and 0 bases from J, the junction contained 6 bases not matched to a gene. CDR3 length equals 16 residues. Looked up from germline, CDR1 is WSHSY and CDR2 is SAAADI. CDR3 region: CASSNRGTISYNEQFF. In DNA, the CDR3 is TGCGCCAGCAGTAACAGGGGGACGATCTCCTACAATGAGCAGTTCTTC.

The J gene is TRBJ2-1, the V gene TRBV12-3 or TRBV12-4; D call uncertain. V dropped 5 bases and J dropped 8 bases, with 13 bases sitting between them. CDR3 length equals 13 residues. The DNA of the CDR3 is TGTGCCAGCAGTCTCGGACCTCTGGATGAGCAGTTCTTC. Protein sequence: CASSLGPLDEQFF.

CDR3 amino acids: CASSKRQAGAEKLFF. The CDR3 nucleotides are TGTGCCAGCAGTAAAAGACAGGCCGGTGCTGAAAAACTGTTTTTT. The chain combines TRBV6-5 with TRBJ1-4, with D perhaps matching TRBD1 (6 bases). This CDR3 spans 15 amino acids. The germline V gene has CDR1 MNHEY and CDR2 SVGAGI. V was clipped by 5 bases and J by 7 bases, with 17 bases between them.

This clone was seen only a few times. The sample has other DNA sequences that encode this CDR3 too. This chain uses TRBV11-2 with TRBJ1-1, with 7 bases matching TRBD1. CDR1 SGHAT and CDR2 FQNNGV come from the germline V gene. V gave up 1 base and J gave up 1 base; unmatched junction bases: 6. This CDR3 contains 16 residues. The CDR3 spells CASSLVMGQPNTEAFF. CDR3 coding DNA: TGTGCCAGCAGCTTAGTAATGGGACAGCCGAACACTGAAGCTTTCTTT.

V is TRBV24-1 and J is TRBJ2-7, with TRBD2 matching over 11 bases. Unmatched junction bases numbered 5, after V lost 3 bases and J lost 5 bases. CDR1 KGHDR and CDR2 SFDVKD come from the germline V gene. The CDR3 runs 15 residues. Written as DNA, the CDR3 is TGTGCCACCAGTGATCCTAGCGGGAGGTACCACGAGCAGTACTTC. Translating gives CATSDPSGRYHEQYF.

J is TRBJ1-3 and V is TRBV19; D gene unclear. The CDR3 covers 16 residues. Germline V gene lookup returns CDR1 LNHDA and CDR2 SQIVND (reference sequence). V was cut by 5 bases and J by 0 bases, with 14 bases left in between. CDR3 amino acids: CASSLIPDLSGNTIYF. The CDR3 nucleotides are TGTGCCAGTAGTTTAATCCCGGATCTCTCTGGAAACACCATATATTTT.

This clone was observed a few times. The V call is TRBV5-1, the J call TRBJ2-7; D remains unclear. From germline, CDR1 is SGHRS and CDR2 YFSETQ. The CDR3 has 16 residues. V was cut by 0 bases and J by 2 bases, with 15 bases left in between. The CDR3 loop is CASSLDSSRPTYEQYF. CDR3 nucleotides: TGCGCCAGCAGCTTGGACTCCTCCAGGCCCACCTACGAGCAGTACTTC.

J is TRBJ2-1 and V is TRBV7-2; 10 bases align to TRBD2. This CDR3 is 14 amino acids long. The trim removed 9 bases at V and 10 bases at J, leaving 12 bases unmatched. CDR1 SGHTA and CDR2 FQGNSA come from the germline V gene. The CDR3 DNA follows: TGTGCCAGTAACAGCGGGAGGGAAAGGGGAGAGCAGTTCTTC. Protein product: CASNSGRERGEQFF.

This clone was seen a single time. This chain joins TRBV5-8 and TRBJ1-5; D unresolved. This CDR3 has 12 residues. Per germline, CDR1 SGHTS and CDR2 YDEGEE. Trimming shortened V by 4 bases and J by 3 bases, and 5 bases separated the two germline ends. CDR3 region: CASSGLNQPQHF. DNA for the CDR3: TGTGCCAGCAGCGGTCTCAATCAGCCCCAGCATTTT.

This chain uses TRBV19 with TRBJ2-3; no clear D. Trimming stripped 6 bases from V and 0 bases from J, with 10 bases between. This CDR3 spans 14 amino acids. The germline V gene encodes CDR1 LNHDA and CDR2 SQIVND (reference sequence). The CDR3 coding sequence is TGTGCCAGTAGACAGAGATCAAGCACAGATACGCAGTATTTT. This sequence encodes CASRQRSSTDTQYF. Full variable domain (remainder filled in from reference TRBV19 and TRBJ2-3): DGGITQSPKYLFRKEGQNVTLSCEQNLNHDAMYWYRQDPGQGLRLIYYSQIVNDFQKGDIAEGYSVSREKKESFPLTVTSAQKNPTAFYLCASRQRSSTDTQYFGPGTRLTVL.

The chain employs TRBV27 and TRBJ2-7; 13 nucleotides agree with TRBD2. The J segment lost 4 bases and the V segment lost 3 bases, leaving 9 bases of the junction unmatched. Germline CDR1 is MNHEY and CDR2 is SMNVEV (reference sequence). The CDR3 is made up of 17 amino acids. The CDR3 loop is CASSFFRTSGSHYEQYF. CDR3 sequence (DNA): TGTGCCAGCAGTTTCTTCAGGACTAGCGGGAGTCATTACGAGCAGTACTTC.

The V and J genes are TRBV6-5 and TRBJ1-2, with D perhaps matching TRBD1 (6 bases). Trimming removed 0 bases from V and 0 bases from J, with 11 bases in between. Germline-derived CDR1 and CDR2 are MNHEY and SVGAGI. This CDR3 is 16 amino acids long. DNA of the CDR3: TGTGCCAGCAGTTACTCTGGGACATATCCTAACTATGGCTACACCTTC. Translating gives CASSYSGTYPNYGYTF.

The chain carries TRBV30 and TRBJ2-7; TRBD1 aligns across 12 bases. Germline V gene data show CDR1 as GTSNPN and CDR2 as SVGIG (reference sequence). Trimming cost V 0 bases and J 3 bases; bases outside gene matches: 9. This CDR3 contains 17 residues. CDR3 in amino acids: CAWSVRLGQGASYEQYF. For the CDR3, the DNA is TGTGCCTGGAGTGTACGACTGGGACAGGGGGCAAGCTACGAGCAGTACTTC.

The chain links TRBV19 to TRBJ2-1; 8 bases line up with TRBD2. Germline CDR1 and CDR2: LNHDA and SQIVND (reference sequence). This CDR3 spans 14 amino acids. J gave up 4 bases and V 4 bases, and 3 bases lay outside the gene matches. CDR3 protein: CASSRLAQYNEQFF. DNA of the CDR3: TGTGCCAGTAGTAGACTAGCGCAATACAATGAGCAGTTCTTC.

The rearrangement uses TRBV3-1 (or the pseudogene TRBV3-2) and TRBJ2-1, with a possible D match to TRBD2 (6 bases). Germline V gene sequence: CDR1 LGHDT, CDR2 YNNKEL (reference sequence). This CDR3 region has 18 residues. The V gene lost 0 bases and the J gene lost 9 bases, with 24 bases spanning the gap. The CDR3 protein is CASSQDQVWTKSPPEQFF. CDR3 coding DNA: TGTGCCAGCAGCCAAGATCAGGTGTGGACTAAGTCCCCCCCTGAGCAGTTCTTC.

The CDR3 sequence is CASSSRTGTGNTIYF. CDR3 DNA sequence: TGTGCCAGCAGCTCTCGGACAGGGACAGGAAACACCATATATTTT. This rearrangement joins TRBV7-2 to TRBJ1-3; TRBD1 agrees at 8 bases. Trimming removed 4 bases from V and 4 bases from J; junction bases left unmatched: 6. The germline CDR1 and CDR2 sequences are SGHTA and FQGNSA. The CDR3 length is 15 residues.

The chain joins TRBV7-8 to TRBJ2-7; the match to TRBD1 covers 9 bases. The trim removed 2 bases at V and 4 bases at J, leaving 9 bases unmatched. The germline V gene has CDR1 SGHVS and CDR2 FQNEAQ. This CDR3 contains 16 residues. The chain's CDR3 is CASSLSGTGWNYEQYF. CDR3 nucleotide sequence: TGTGCCAGCAGCTTAAGCGGGACAGGGTGGAATTACGAGCAGTACTTC.

This clone was counted a single time. The chain has TRBV3-1 (or the pseudogene TRBV3-2) and TRBJ1-1, with no clear D. Per germline, CDR1 LGHDT and CDR2 YNNKEL (reference sequence). The CDR3 runs to 14 residues. The V end lost 0 bases, the J end lost 4 bases, and 9 bases lay between the germline ends. The CDR3 DNA reads as TGTGCCAGCAGCCAAGACTATCTGGGCACTGAAGCTTTCTTT. Encoded protein: CASSQDYLGTEAFF.

The chain links TRBV18 to TRBJ2-7, with 9 bases identical to TRBD1. Germline V gene sequence: CDR1 KGHSH, CDR2 LQKENI. CDR3 size: 15 residues. The trim removed 5 bases at V and 2 bases at J, leaving 7 bases unmatched. CDR3 nucleotides: TGTGCCAGCTCAGTACCGGGACAGGGAACCTACGAGCAGTACTTC. This translates into CASSVPGQGTYEQYF.

This clone was recorded once. The V and J genes are TRBV15 and TRBJ2-7; TRBD1 matches at 9 bases. Trimming removed 3 bases from V and 5 bases from J; junction bases left unmatched: 5. CDR1 is LNHNV and CDR2 is YYDKDF in the germline V gene (reference sequence). This CDR3 spans 14 amino acids. CDR3: CATSRGTGNNEQYF. In DNA form, the CDR3 reads TGTGCCACCAGCAGGGGGACAGGGAACAACGAGCAGTACTTC. Looking up the rest from reference TRBV15 and TRBJ2-7 gives the full variable domain: DAMVIQNPRYQVTQFGKPVTLSCSQTLNHNVMYWYQQKSSQAPKLLFHYYDKDFNNEADTPDNFQSRRPNTSFCFLDIRSPGLGDTAMYLCATSRGTGNNEQYFGPGTRLTVT.

The chain combines TRBV28 with TRBJ2-1; TRBD2 matches 8 bases. This CDR3 contains 16 residues. From germline, CDR1 is MDHEN and CDR2 SYDVKM. The trim removed 1 base at V and 7 bases at J, leaving 9 bases unmatched. Here the CDR3 DNA reads TGTGCCAGCAGTTTATTCCAGTTAGCGGGGAAAAATGAGCAGTTCTTC. Its translation: CASSLFQLAGKNEQFF.

The chain joins TRBV7-8 to TRBJ1-4, with D maybe TRBD1 (6 bases). The CDR3 covers 15 residues. Trimming pared 0 bases from V and 5 bases from J, leaving 10 bases between. CDR1 is SGHVS and CDR2 is FQNEAQ in the germline V gene. CDR3 DNA: TGTGCCAGCAGCTTAGCGGACAGCTTGAATGAAAAACTGTTTTTT. Translation: CASSLADSLNEKLFF.